This T cell receptor beta chain was captured by sequencing in a study of cytomegalovirus exposure and HLA in healthy donors. Turning to the study itself: Across a few hundred genotyped donors, approximately 80% landed in the Caucasian-associated ancestry cluster. Regarding the study as a whole: Most likely, a cluster of highly shared sequence variants arose as a sequencing artifact.

PCR primers comprised 60 Vbeta and 13 Jbeta primers. Sequencing used immunoSEQ multiplex PCR; TCRdb keeps in-frame clones, though not all of them. Here the sample spans more than 150,000 clones, 60% to 80% being singletons. A word on this clone: Its cognate antigen is unknown.

Nominally healthy donors were sampled, though unrecorded immune exposures were likely. The sample comprised PBMCs. The sequence was collected from a man over 45 in good health and CMV-seropositive.

CDR3 residues: CASSSSRTRQFF. The CDR3 nucleotides read TGTGCCAGCAGCTCGTCGAGAACGCGGCAGTTCTTC. The rearrangement links TRBV11-2 to TRBJ2-1; no reliable D call. Germline values: CDR1 SGHAT, CDR2 FQNNGV. The CDR3 loop spans 12 amino acids. The V end was cut by 4 bases, the J end by 12 bases, with 13 bases between.